The clone carrying this T cell receptor (beta chain) was seen ten or more times. The antigen is undetermined. This entry is derived from a study of T cells in Graves' hyperthyroidism and ophthalmopathy. What was amplified from RNA transcripts were TCR beta CDR3 regions. First-round RT-PCR of the TCR CDR3 relied on the HTBI primer set. TCRdb recomputed calls from the multiplex PCR reads with MiXCR, one row per CDR3 protein. The table records around 340,000 distinct CDR3 sequences, less than 20% of them present only once. Findings of the study overall: Expanded thyroid clonotypes (above 0.001) were mostly also found in blood.

The CDR3 runs to 17 residues. V was pared by 2 bases and J by 0 bases, with 14 bases between. The V gene's germline CDR1 is WSHSY and CDR2 SAAADI. The sample comprised blood. The chain carries TRBV10-2 and TRBJ1-5; maybe TRBD1 (5 bases). This TCR was recovered from a woman in her forties with Graves' ophthalmopathy. In DNA form, the CDR3 reads TGCGCCAGCAGTGAGATGTTCTGGGGCGGTAGCAATCAGCCCCAGCATTTT. Translated: CASSEMFWGGSNQPQHF.